The 28 T cell receptor beta chains in this list originate from one sample, sequenced in a study of technical replicates of blood from several donors. The table came from immunoSEQ multiplex PCR; TCRdb's copy has only in-frame clones and leaves some out. The sample lists 65,000 to 95,000 clones; 85% to 95% were seen once. Sequenced: T cells isolated from PBMCs. These receptor sequences come from a human donor in good health.

The genes are TRBV10-1 and TRBJ2-1; 9 bases align to TRBD1. Trimming at V came to 6 bases and at J to 0 bases, leaving 12 bases not matched to a gene. CDR1 WNHNN and CDR2 SYGVQD come from the germline V gene (reference sequence). This CDR3 contains 18 residues. CDR3 DNA sequence: TGCGCCAGCAGGCCGGGACAGGGTCTAATAAGCTCCTACAATGAGCAGTTCTTC. Residues: CASRPGQGLISSYNEQFF.

The chain links TRBV7-8 to TRBJ2-7, with TRBD2 as a possible D gene (6 bases). The ends were cut back, 2 bases at V and 0 bases at J, with 26 bases in the middle. In germline, CDR1 is SGHVS, CDR2 FQNEAQ. The CDR3 is 20 amino acids. CDR3 sequence (DNA): TGTGCCAGCAGCTTAAGGGACTTGCGGGCCGGACGAGCTCTCTCCTACGAGCAGTACTTC. Its protein product is CASSLRDLRAGRALSYEQYF.

V is TRBV29-1 and J is TRBJ2-7; TRBD1 aligns across 9 bases. Germline trimming cut 7 bases from V and 7 bases from J; bases unmatched to any gene: 5. Germline V lookup: CDR1 SQVTM, CDR2 ANQGSEA. CDR3 length: 11 amino acids. The CDR3 DNA is TGCAGCGGTGGACAGGGGAGGGAGCAGTACTTC. Encoded protein: CSGGQGREQYF.

V and J are TRBV27 and TRBJ2-7; D uncertain. Deletions cut 6 bases from V and 5 bases from J, with 11 bases between. Germline CDR1 MNHEY, CDR2 SMNVEV (reference sequence). The CDR3 loop spans 12 amino acids. The DNA for the CDR3 is TGTGCCAGCAGAAGACATTACGACGAGCAGTACTTC. As protein: CASRRHYDEQYF.

The rearrangement links TRBV5-8 to TRBJ1-4; D is ambiguous. The CDR3 runs to 15 residues. V dropped 1 base and J dropped 5 bases, with 12 bases sitting between them. Germline loops: CDR1 SGHTS, CDR2 YDEGEE. The CDR3, as DNA: TGTGCCAGCAGCTTGTGGGCGGGGATCAATGAAAAACTGTTTTTT. As protein: CASSLWAGINEKLFF.

In DNA form, the CDR3 reads TGTGCCAGCAGCTTAGACGTTCGGGTCGGACATGAGGAAGCTTTCTTT. Its translation is CASSLDVRVGHEEAFF. The chain combines TRBV7-2 with TRBJ1-1, with D possibly matching TRBD1 (5 bases). Trimming left V 1 base short and J 8 bases short, with 20 bases between. CDR1 SGHTA and CDR2 FQGNSA come from the germline V gene. The CDR3 length is 16 residues.

This clone was observed a handful of times. The V gene is TRBV5-4, the J gene TRBJ1-2; TRBD1 might be the D (5 bases). Trimming took off 6 bases at V and 4 bases at J, with 16 bases between the two ends. From germline, CDR1 is SGHNT and CDR2 YYREEE (reference sequence). The CDR3 extends over 14 amino acids. The CDR3 DNA sequence: TGTGCCAGCATCACGCGGGGGGAGGGCTATGGCTACACCTTC. It yields the protein CASITRGEGYGYTF.

The chain employs TRBV5-1 and TRBJ2-1, with 9 bases matching TRBD1. V lost 4 bases to trimming and J lost 5 bases; unmatched junction nucleotides: 4. Per the germline V gene, CDR1 is SGHRS and CDR2 is YFSETQ. This CDR3 has 14 amino acids. The CDR3, as DNA: TGCGCCAGCAGCGCCGGGACAGGGAACAATGAGCAGTTCTTC. Translated: CASSAGTGNNEQFF.

CDR3 protein: CASSPENEQFF. CDR3 DNA: TGTGCCAGCAGCCCTGAGAATGAGCAGTTCTTC. The chain couples TRBV7-9 to TRBJ2-1; no definite D call. V shed 5 bases and J shed 7 bases, with 6 bases lying between them. From germline, CDR1 is SEHNR and CDR2 FQNEAQ (reference sequence). This CDR3 has 11 residues.

The V and J genes are TRBV11-3 and TRBJ2-1, with TRBD2 matching over 10 bases. J gave up 3 bases and V 2 bases, and 1 base lay outside the gene matches. The CDR3 covers 15 residues. The V gene's germline CDR1 is SGHNT and CDR2 YENEEA. The DNA for the CDR3 is TGTGCCAGCAGCTTAACTAGCGGGATCTACAATGAGCAGTTCTTC. Its translation is CASSLTSGIYNEQFF.

The rearrangement joins TRBV11-2 to TRBJ1-6; 8 bases are shared with TRBD1. CDR1 SGHAT and CDR2 FQNNGV come from the germline V gene. The J segment lost 12 bases and the V segment lost 3 bases, leaving 1 base of the junction unmatched. The CDR3 length is 12 residues. This chain's CDR3 is CASSLDRVPLHF. The CDR3 bases are TGTGCCAGCAGCTTGGACAGGGTACCCCTCCACTTT.

This chain uses TRBV15 with TRBJ1-1; D might be TRBD1 (5 bases). CDR3 length: 13 residues. The V and J ends lost 6 bases and 0 bases respectively, with 8 bases between them. Looked up from germline, CDR1 is LNHNV and CDR2 is YYDKDF (reference sequence). The CDR3 loop is CATRETVNTEAFF. The CDR3 coding sequence is TGTGCCACCAGAGAGACAGTGAACACTGAAGCTTTCTTT.

The sample holds one count of this clone. V is TRBV11-2 and J is TRBJ1-2; D call uncertain. Germline V lookup: CDR1 SGHAT, CDR2 FQNNGV. V lost 6 bases and J lost 5, with 16 bases in between. The CDR3 runs 14 residues. Here the CDR3 reads CASRAPVKWYGYTF. The CDR3 DNA reads TGTGCCAGCAGAGCCCCTGTAAAGTGGTATGGCTACACCTTC.

The J gene is TRBJ1-2, the V gene TRBV7-9, with 11 bases matching TRBD1. The V segment lost 6 bases and the J segment 4 bases; nucleotides outside the gene matches: 19. Looked up from germline, CDR1 is SEHNR and CDR2 is FQNEAQ (reference sequence). This CDR3 comprises 19 residues. The CDR3 region is CASSKAGSGTGGIRYGYTF. CDR3 sequence (DNA): TGTGCCAGCAGTAAAGCCGGTTCCGGGACAGGGGGGATTCGCTATGGCTACACCTTC. The entire variable domain, with the rest obtained from reference TRBV7-9 and TRBJ1-2, is as follows: DTGVSQNPRHKITKRGQNVTFRCDPISEHNRLYWYRQTLGQGPEFLTYFQNEAQLEKSRLLSDRFSAERPKGSFSTLEIQRTEQGDSAMYLCASSKAGSGTGGIRYGYTFGSGTRLTVV.

J is TRBJ2-2 and V is TRBV6-1; 7 positions match TRBD2. Unmatched junction bases numbered 4, after V lost 2 bases and J lost 4 bases. The CDR3 length is 15 residues. Germline V gives CDR1 MNHNS, CDR2 SASEGT. CDR3 nucleotides: TGTGCCAGCAGTGAAAACGGCGGGGGCACCGGGGAGCTGTTTTTT. This translates into CASSENGGGTGELFF.

The rearrangement joins TRBV11-2 to TRBJ1-4, with 9 positions matching TRBD1. The CDR3 runs 15 residues. Per germline, CDR1 SGHAT and CDR2 FQNNGV. The V gene end was trimmed by 5 bases and the J gene end by 4 bases; junction bases not matched to a gene: 5. For the CDR3, the DNA is TGTGCCAGCAGCCGGACAGGGGACCTTAATGAAAAACTGTTTTTT. Translation: CASSRTGDLNEKLFF.

The chain joins TRBV4-2 to TRBJ2-2, with D maybe TRBD2 (6 bases). Germline V gene data show CDR1 as LGHNA and CDR2 as YNFKEQ. V was cut by 3 bases and J by 3 bases, with 14 bases left in between. The CDR3 covers 16 residues. As DNA, the CDR3 is TGTGCCAGCAGCCAGCCACAACTAGCTGACACCGGGGAGCTGTTTTTT. It yields the protein CASSQPQLADTGELFF.

This clone appeared a single time. The chain couples TRBV7-2 to TRBJ2-7; no reliable D call. CDR3 length: 16 amino acids. CDR1 is SGHTA, CDR2 FQGNSA, per germline. Trimming shortened V by 5 bases and J by 2 bases, and 19 bases separated the two germline ends. The CDR3 reads CASSRIASELPYEQYF. DNA for the CDR3: TGTGCCAGCAGCCGAATCGCAAGTGAGTTACCCTACGAGCAGTACTTC.

The rearrangement joins TRBV27 to TRBJ1-5; D perhaps matches TRBD1 (5 bases). Trimming took 3 bases from V and 4 from J, leaving 13 bases between them. The CDR3 is made up of 15 amino acids. The V gene's germline CDR1 is MNHEY and CDR2 SMNVEV (reference sequence). The CDR3 region has the DNA TGTGCCAGCAGTTTTGTGGGGGGAGAGAATCAGCCCCAGCATTTT. Encoded protein: CASSFVGGENQPQHF.

The chain links TRBV27 to TRBJ2-7; 8 positions match TRBD1. The J segment lost 0 bases and the V segment lost 3 bases, leaving 10 bases of the junction unmatched. CDR3 length: 17 residues. In germline, CDR1 is MNHEY, CDR2 SMNVEV (reference sequence). The CDR3: CASSLRLDRASSYEQYF. The CDR3 DNA reads as TGTGCCAGCAGTTTGAGGCTGGACAGGGCGAGCTCCTACGAGCAGTACTTC.

The table lists this clone with a count of one. The chain recombines TRBV5-5 with TRBJ1-5, with unresolved D. The V end lost 4 bases, the J end lost 0 bases, and 11 bases lay between the germline ends. The CDR3 is made up of 15 amino acids. Germline V gene sequence: CDR1 SGHKS, CDR2 YYEKEE (reference sequence). The CDR3 here is CASSVQGDSNQPQHF. CDR3 sequence (DNA): TGTGCCAGCAGCGTCCAAGGAGATAGCAATCAGCCCCAGCATTTT.

The genes are TRBV27 and TRBJ2-1; tentative D call: TRBD2 (7 bases). The CDR3 totals 17 residues. Looked up from germline, CDR1 is MNHEY and CDR2 is SMNVEV (reference sequence). V was trimmed by 2 bases and J by 0 bases, leaving 14 bases between them. CDR3 region: CASSLEGGLSSYNEQFF. The CDR3 region has the DNA TGTGCCAGCAGTTTAGAGGGGGGGCTGAGCTCCTACAATGAGCAGTTCTTC.

The chain links TRBV9 to TRBJ2-2, with D possibly being TRBD1 (5 bases). The V gene's germline CDR1 is SGDLS and CDR2 YYNGEE. The CDR3 contains 12 residues. Trimming cost V 5 bases and J 8 bases, with 10 bases left between them. The CDR3 nucleotides read TGTGCCAGCAGGCAGGGTTCTGGGGAGCTGTTTTTT. Its translation is CASRQGSGELFF.

This clone turned up a few times. The chain joins TRBV25-1 to TRBJ1-1, with a weak D call TRBD1 (6 bases). With 2 bases removed from V and 10 bases from J, the gap between germline ends came to 11 bases. This CDR3 is built from 12 residues. Germline V gene sequence: CDR1 MGHDK, CDR2 SYGVNS. The CDR3, as DNA: TGTGCCAGCAGTGAAGGGACATTGGGAGCTTTCTTT. Protein sequence: CASSEGTLGAFF.

The V gene is TRBV19, the J gene TRBJ1-4, with D perhaps matching TRBD1 (6 bases). V lost 3 bases and J 7 bases, leaving 15 bases between the germline ends. From germline, CDR1 is LNHDA and CDR2 SQIVND (reference sequence). The CDR3 is 15 amino acids. CDR3 protein: CASSILQGFSEKLFF. The DNA for the CDR3 is TGTGCCAGTAGTATCTTACAGGGTTTTAGTGAAAAACTGTTTTTT. The full variable domain, its missing parts supplied by reference TRBV19 and TRBJ1-4, is DGGITQSPKYLFRKEGQNVTLSCEQNLNHDAMYWYRQDPGQGLRLIYYSQIVNDFQKGDIAEGYSVSREKKESFPLTVTSAQKNPTAFYLCASSILQGFSEKLFFGSGTQLSVL.

The chain has TRBV6-4 and TRBJ2-1, with 8 bases aligning to TRBD2. The CDR3 spans 14 residues. With 5 bases clipped from V and 2 bases from J, the junction kept 2 bases outside the gene matches. Germline V gives CDR1 MRHNA, CDR2 SNTAGT. CDR3 amino acids: CASSRAGAYNEQFF. CDR3 in DNA: TGTGCCAGCAGTCGAGCGGGAGCCTACAATGAGCAGTTCTTC.

CDR3 sequence: CASSETSGVSSYEQYF. CDR3 coding DNA: TGTGCCAGCAGCGAGACTAGCGGGGTCAGCTCCTACGAGCAGTACTTC. The V gene is TRBV4-2, the J gene TRBJ2-7, with 11 bases aligning to TRBD2. Germline trimming cut 5 bases from V and 0 bases from J; bases unmatched to any gene: 6. The CDR3 runs 16 residues. Looked up from germline, CDR1 is LGHNA and CDR2 is YNFKEQ.

The genes are TRBV10-1 and TRBJ1-1; possible D gene TRBD1, 5 bases. V was shortened by 6 bases and J by 12 bases, with 17 bases between the two germline ends. Germline CDR1 is WNHNN and CDR2 is SYGVQD (reference sequence). CDR3 length: 12 amino acids. This CDR3 reads CASSLGPEGTFF. As DNA, the CDR3 is TGCGCCAGCAGCCTGGGACCGGAGGGGACTTTCTTT.